This is a list of T cell receptor beta chains from one sample in a study of response to subunit inactivated influenza vaccine. TCRdb used MiXCR to reprocess the RT-PCR reads, holding one entry per CDR3 protein. The repertoire has 650,000 to 800,000 distinct CDR3 sequences, around 14% of them found once; the top ten carry approximately 7%. The sequencing here drew on PBMCs from blood, taken 14 to 15 days before vaccination. The receptors here all came from a man between 50 and 59 years old who received an inactivated influenza vaccine. CDR3s include the opening cysteine and the closing phenylalanine or tryptophan. A D gene is named only where the DNA matches it firmly. Clone size is given for some rows only: seen once, a few or many times, or a class if the clone is expanded.

d_gene: NA; v_gene: TRBV5-1; abundance: NA; j_gene: TRBJ2-7; CDR3aa: CASSLRQGPFYEQYF; CDR3nt: TGCGCCAGCAGCTTGAGGCAGGGGCCCTTCTACGAGCAGTACTTC
d_gene: NA; v_gene: TRBV18; abundance: few; j_gene: TRBJ2-6; CDR3aa: CASSPGSVSGANVLTF; CDR3nt: TGTGCCAGCTCACCAGGATCAGTCTCTGGGGCCAACGTCCTGACTTTC
d_gene: TRBD2; v_gene: TRBV5-6; abundance: NA; j_gene: TRBJ2-5; CDR3aa: CASSSPGLAGEETQYF; CDR3nt: TGTGCCAGCAGCTCGCCGGGACTAGCGGGGGAGGAGACCCAGTACTTC
d_gene: TRBD1; v_gene: TRBV20-1; abundance: few; j_gene: TRBJ1-1; CDR3aa: CSATDRALTEAFF; CDR3nt: TGCAGTGCGACCGACAGGGCCCTCACTGAAGCTTTCTTT
d_gene: NA; v_gene: TRBV12-3/TRBV12-4; abundance: NA; j_gene: TRBJ1-3; CDR3aa: CASSFDSYSGNTIYF; CDR3nt: TGTGCCAGCAGTTTTGACAGCTACTCTGGAAACACCATATATTTT
d_gene: TRBD2; v_gene: TRBV10-3; abundance: NA; j_gene: TRBJ2-1; CDR3aa: CAISEGLDNEQFF; CDR3nt: TGTGCCATCAGTGAGGGACTAGACAATGAGCAGTTCTTC
d_gene: NA; v_gene: TRBV7-9; abundance: NA; j_gene: TRBJ2-1; CDR3aa: CASSLGDDYNEQFF; CDR3nt: TGTGCCAGCAGCCTAGGGGACGACTACAATGAGCAGTTCTTC
d_gene: NA; v_gene: TRBV6-1; abundance: NA; j_gene: TRBJ2-2; CDR3aa: CASGRRNTGELFF; CDR3nt: TGTGCCAGCGGGCGAAGGAACACCGGGGAGCTGTTTTTT
d_gene: NA; v_gene: TRBV5-1; abundance: many; j_gene: TRBJ2-2; CDR3aa: CASSANRDTGELFF; CDR3nt: TGCGCCAGCAGCGCGAACAGGGACACCGGGGAGCTGTTTTTT
d_gene: TRBD1; v_gene: TRBV6-1; abundance: once; j_gene: TRBJ2-2; CDR3aa: CASRHRDRGHTGELFF; CDR3nt: TGTGCCAGCAGGCACCGGGACAGGGGTCACACCGGGGAGCTGTTTTTT